The TCR beta chain under discussion was sequenced for a study of OX40 agonist ivuxolimab in advanced cancers. Across the whole study: Dose-escalation cases comprised hepatocellular carcinoma, melanoma, renal cell or head and neck cancer.

The V and J ends lost 4 bases and 4 bases respectively, with 10 bases between them. Germline CDR1 is LGHNA and CDR2 is YSLEER. This CDR3 contains 13 residues. Here immunoSEQ multiplex PCR was the method, and the copy in TCRdb shows in-frame clones only, minus some. Of under 80,000 clones listed, over 75% were seen once; the top ten hold over 15%. Specimen: CD4+ or CD8+ T cells sorted from blood, collected in a trial of the OX40 agonist ivuxolimab. This clonotype was sampled from an adult with an advanced solid tumor such as melanoma, head and neck, liver or kidney cancer. This sequence joins TRBV4-3 and TRBJ1-1, with D possibly matching TRBD1 (5 bases). As DNA, the CDR3 is TGCGCCAGCAGCCGAGCAGGGAGCACTGAAGCTTTCTTT. It encodes CASSRAGSTEAFF.